This paragraph reports one TCR beta chain. Its matching antigen is unknown. The method was immunoSEQ multiplex PCR; TCRdb's version includes in-frame clones alone and lacks a portion of them. Of about 73,000 clones in the sample, 80% to 95% are singletons; the top ten hold approximately 0.35%. This sample was included in a study of Tregs in tolerant kidney transplant recipients. Looking at the study overall: Mixed chimerism was transient after nonmyeloablative marrow transplants from related graft donors. Study-level results: Some patients' samples used different primers over time, so nucleotide sequences weren't comparable. The small number of patients limits these findings pending further validation.

The CDR3 runs to 15 residues. The germline gives CDR1 SGHTS, CDR2 YDEGEE. The chain has TRBV5-8 and TRBJ2-5, with a tentative D call TRBD1 (5 bases). TRBJ2-7 matches the DNA end more closely, so the J call is doubtful. This clonotype was obtained from a human donor who received a combined kidney and bone marrow transplant. Sequencing was performed on Tregs from blood, taken before the transplant. The CDR3 region is CASSFPGSLLYEQYF. CDR3 DNA: TGTGCCAGCAGCTTCCCAGGGTCCCTTTTGTACGAGCAGTACTTC.